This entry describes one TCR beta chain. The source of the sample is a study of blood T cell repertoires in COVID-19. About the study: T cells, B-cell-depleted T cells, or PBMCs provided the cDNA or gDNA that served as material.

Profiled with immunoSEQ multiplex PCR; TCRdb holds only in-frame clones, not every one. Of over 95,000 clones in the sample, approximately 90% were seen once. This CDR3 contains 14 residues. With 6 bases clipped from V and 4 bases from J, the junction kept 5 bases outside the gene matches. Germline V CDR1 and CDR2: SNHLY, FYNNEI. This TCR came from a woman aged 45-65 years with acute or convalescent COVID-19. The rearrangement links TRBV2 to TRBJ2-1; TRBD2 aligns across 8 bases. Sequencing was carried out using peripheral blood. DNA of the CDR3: TGTGCCAGCAGCCCTCCGGGAGGGTACAATGAGCAGTTCTTC. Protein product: CASSPPGGYNEQFF. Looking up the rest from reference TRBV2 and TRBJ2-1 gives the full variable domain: EPEVTQTPSHQVTQMGQEVILRCVPISNHLYFYWYRQILGQKVEFLVSFYNNEISEKSEIFDDQFSVERPDGSNFTLKIRSTKLEDSAMYFCASSPPGGYNEQFFGPGTRLTVL.